This T cell receptor beta chain was identified during a study of shared clonotypes between healthy human individuals. Notes on the study in general: Only blood was sampled; tissue repertoires likely differ.

The CDR3 runs to 14 residues. The V segment lost 4 bases and the J segment 4 bases; nucleotides outside the gene matches: 5. In germline, CDR1 is SGHRS, CDR2 YFSETQ. In its sample, this clone was seen once. Its antigen is unknown. About 28,000 T cell genomes (about 270 ng DNA) went into each PBMC replicate. Assay: immunoSEQ multiplex PCR; the TCRdb copy retains only in-frame clones and omits some. The table shows fewer than 650,000 clones, with 75% to 85% occurring only once. There were no recent acute infections or vaccinations among the donors, who were healthy HIV-negative adults. The study drew all its donors from Caucasian adults living in Nashville, Tennessee.

The chain couples TRBV5-1 to TRBJ2-3, with 8 bases lining up with TRBD1. Sequenced: PBMCs. The source is a woman between 35 and 50 years old in good health. Some clones in this sample may be carry-over from other donors' samples. CDR3 coding DNA: TGCGCCAGCAGCACAGGACAGGGACCAGATACGCAGTATTTT. The encoded protein is CASSTGQGPDTQYF. The full variable domain, in which reference TRBV5-1 and TRBJ2-3 provide the parts outside the CDR3, is KAGVTQTPRYLIKTRGQQVTLSCSPISGHRSVSWYQQTPGQGLQFLFEYFSETQRNKGNFPGRFSGRQFSNSRSEMNVSTLELGDSALYLCASSTGQGPDTQYFGPGTRLTVL.